This T cell receptor beta chain comes out of a study of OX40 agonist ivuxolimab in advanced cancers. For the wider study: Ivuxolimab was an agonistic, fully human IgG2 monoclonal antibody directed against OX40 (CD134), a costimulatory receptor. Intravenous ivuxolimab was administered to patients every 2 weeks at six dose levels: 0.01, 0.1, 0.3, 1.5, 3 and 10 mg/kg. Of the approximately 54 patients in dose escalation, about 19 had hepatocellular carcinoma, about 15 had melanoma, 9 had renal cell carcinoma and 9 had head and neck cancer. In the dose-escalation cohort, around 80% of patients were male, and the mean age was approximately 60 years with a range of roughly 20 to 85. Patients were allowed to have had prior anti-PD-1, anti-PD-L1 or anti-CTLA-4 therapy, and 40% of the dose-escalation patients had been treated with checkpoint inhibitors. Partial responses occurred in three dose-escalation patients, of whom one had hepatocellular carcinoma and two had cutaneous melanoma. Peripheral TCRbeta sequencing was intended to test whether TCR sequence diversity was altered and clonal T-cell expansion was caused by ivuxolimab. The paper reports the monotherapy dose-escalation portion (N of about 52 patients) of the phase I ivuxolimab trial.

V is cut by 0 bases and J by 1 base, and the space between the germline ends is 16 bases. Looking up the germline V gene (reference sequence) yields CDR1 SGHKS and CDR2 YYEKEE. The CDR3, from cysteine to phenylalanine, totals 17 residues. Only the CDR3 portion is preserved as DNA: 51 bases, with reading frame beginning at the first base. The trial excluded patients who had a history of autoimmune disease or who were on systemic immunosuppression. Peripheral blood for TCR sequencing was drawn from every dose cohort at baseline, at cycle 4 day 1 and at cycle 7 day 1. Samples came from an open-label, multicenter, first-in-human phase I dose-escalation trial of ivuxolimab. The trial enrolled adults with locally advanced or metastatic head and neck squamous cell, hepatocellular, melanoma or renal cell carcinoma. Before TCR sequencing, CD4+ T cells and CD8+ T cells were sorted from peripheral blood as separate populations.

The research as a whole found: On average, CD8+ T cells showed more expanded clones than CD4+ T cells after ivuxolimab. Low levels of normalized T-cell clonal expansion were also seen in some patients who did not respond. At doses of 0.1 to 3.0 mg/kg, clonal expansion of both CD4+ and CD8+ blood T cells was observed from baseline to week 6. The antigen specificity of the peripheral T cells that underwent clonal expansion was not determined. In the 0.1-3.0 mg/kg groups, partial responders had among the lowest normalized peripheral clonal expansion, particularly in CD8+ T cells.

To sequence the TCRbeta CDR3 region, genomic DNA was isolated from the sorted cells. TCRbeta CDR3 regions were sequenced using the immunoSEQ Assay. TCRdb carries this immuneACCESS record with in-frame sequences only. Its versions omit some clonotypes, under half of them owing to an unresolved V gene in the studies checked, with the rest unexplained. This sample holds about 120,000 clones; 80% to 90% were observed only once. The ten most abundant clones make up 0.55% of the sample. This clone was seen a few times. Its antigen is not yet known. Base-call qualities are not available, and no considerably larger clone is one nucleotide away.

The source material was CD4+ or CD8+ T cells sorted from blood, sampled in a trial of the OX40 agonist ivuxolimab. The rearranged segments are TRBV5-5 and TRBJ1-1; possibly the D gene is TRBD1, per 6 matching bases. This receptor was taken from an adult with an advanced solid tumor such as melanoma, head and neck, liver or kidney cancer. The base sequence is TGTGCCAGCAGCTTGGGCAGAAGGGACAAGCGGAACACTGAAGCTTTCTTT. It encodes CASSLGRRDKRNTEAFF.